This TCR beta chain was recovered during a study of blood T cell repertoires in COVID-19. This CDR3 spans 14 amino acids. Trimming took off 0 bases at V and 1 base at J, with 7 bases between the two ends. CDR1 and CDR2 from the germline V gene are SGHNT and YYREEE (reference sequence). The assay was immunoSEQ multiplex PCR, and TCRdb's table has in-frame clones only and misses some. The sample shows 60,000 to 75,000 clones, 65% to 85% of them seen only once. The sequence came from a woman in her seventies with acute or convalescent COVID-19. Sequencing input: peripheral blood. The chain is built from TRBV5-4 and TRBJ1-1; D is perhaps TRBD1 (5 bases). CDR3 region: CASSLGQPNTEAFF. The CDR3, as DNA: TGTGCCAGCAGCTTGGGACAGCCGAACACTGAAGCTTTCTTT.